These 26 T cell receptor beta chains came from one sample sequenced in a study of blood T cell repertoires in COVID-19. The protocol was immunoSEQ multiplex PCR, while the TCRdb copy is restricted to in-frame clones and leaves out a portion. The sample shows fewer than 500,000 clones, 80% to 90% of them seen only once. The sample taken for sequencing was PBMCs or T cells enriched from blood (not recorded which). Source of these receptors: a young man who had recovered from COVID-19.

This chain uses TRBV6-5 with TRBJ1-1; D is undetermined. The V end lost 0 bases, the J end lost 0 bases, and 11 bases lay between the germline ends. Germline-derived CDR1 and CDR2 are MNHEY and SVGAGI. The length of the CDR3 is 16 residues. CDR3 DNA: TGTGCCAGCAGTTACTCTAACAGTTTCATGAACACTGAAGCTTTCTTT. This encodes CASSYSNSFMNTEAFF.

CDR3 in DNA: TGTGCCAGCTCACCAGCTAGCGTAAGCACAGATACGCAGTATTTT. It is translated as CASSPASVSTDTQYF. The chain carries TRBV18 and TRBJ2-3, with D perhaps TRBD2 (6 bases). Looked up from germline, CDR1 is KGHSH and CDR2 is LQKENI. This CDR3 region has 15 residues. Trimming removed 2 bases at V and 0 bases at J, with 9 bases between.

CDR3 sequence reads: CASSQGTGVGNTIYF. Written as DNA, the CDR3 is TGCGCCAGCAGCCAGGGGACAGGGGTTGGAAACACCATATATTTT. The J gene is TRBJ1-3, the V gene TRBV4-1, with TRBD1 matching over 10 bases. The CDR3 contains 15 residues. The germline V gene has CDR1 MGHRA and CDR2 YSYEKL. V dropped 3 bases and J dropped 3; count of bases not matched to a gene: 2.

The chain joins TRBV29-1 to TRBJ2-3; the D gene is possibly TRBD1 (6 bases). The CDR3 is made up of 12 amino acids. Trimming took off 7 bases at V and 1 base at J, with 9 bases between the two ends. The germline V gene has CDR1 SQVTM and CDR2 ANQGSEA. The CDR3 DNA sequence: TGCAGCGACCGGACAGGCACAGATACGCAGTATTTT. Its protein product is CSDRTGTDTQYF.

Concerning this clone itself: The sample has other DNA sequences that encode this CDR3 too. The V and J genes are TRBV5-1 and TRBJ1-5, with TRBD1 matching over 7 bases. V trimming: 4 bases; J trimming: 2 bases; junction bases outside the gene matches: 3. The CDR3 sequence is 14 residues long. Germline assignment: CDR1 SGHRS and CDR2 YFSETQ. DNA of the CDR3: TGCGCCAGCAGCGACGGACAGGGCAATCAGCCCCAGCATTTT. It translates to CASSDGQGNQPQHF. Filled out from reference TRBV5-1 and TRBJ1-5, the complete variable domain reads KAGVTQTPRYLIKTRGQQVTLSCSPISGHRSVSWYQQTPGQGLQFLFEYFSETQRNKGNFPGRFSGRQFSNSRSEMNVSTLELGDSALYLCASSDGQGNQPQHFGDGTRLSIL.

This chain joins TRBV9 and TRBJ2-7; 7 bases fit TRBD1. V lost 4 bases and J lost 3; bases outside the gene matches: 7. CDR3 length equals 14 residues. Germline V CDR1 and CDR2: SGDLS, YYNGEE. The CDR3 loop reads CASSPWDSVYEQYF. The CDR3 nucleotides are TGTGCCAGCAGCCCCTGGGACAGCGTCTACGAGCAGTACTTC.

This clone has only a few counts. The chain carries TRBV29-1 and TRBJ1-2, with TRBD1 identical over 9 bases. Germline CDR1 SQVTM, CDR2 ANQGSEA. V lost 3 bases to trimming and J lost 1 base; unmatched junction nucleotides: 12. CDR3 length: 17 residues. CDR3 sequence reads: CSVDLRTGASVNYGYTF. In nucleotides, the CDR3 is TGCAGCGTTGATTTGCGGACAGGGGCATCGGTTAACTATGGCTACACCTTC.

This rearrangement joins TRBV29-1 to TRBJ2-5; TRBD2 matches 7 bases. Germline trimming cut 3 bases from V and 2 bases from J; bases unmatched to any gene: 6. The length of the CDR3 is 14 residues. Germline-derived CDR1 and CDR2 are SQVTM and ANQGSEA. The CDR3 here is CSVEGRDYQETQYF. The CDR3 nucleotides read TGCAGCGTTGAGGGCAGGGACTATCAAGAGACCCAGTACTTC.

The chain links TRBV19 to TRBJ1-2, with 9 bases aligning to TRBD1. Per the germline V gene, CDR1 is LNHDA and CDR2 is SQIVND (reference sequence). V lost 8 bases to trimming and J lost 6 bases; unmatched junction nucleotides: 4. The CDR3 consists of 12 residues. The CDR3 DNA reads TGTGCCAGTGAGGGACAGGGTCATGGCTACACCTTC. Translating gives CASEGQGHGYTF.

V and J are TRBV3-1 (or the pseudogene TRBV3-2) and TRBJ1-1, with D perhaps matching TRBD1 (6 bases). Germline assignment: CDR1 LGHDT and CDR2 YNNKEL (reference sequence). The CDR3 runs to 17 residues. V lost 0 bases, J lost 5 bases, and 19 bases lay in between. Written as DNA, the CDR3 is TGTGCCAGCAGCCAAGATTTCTTCGGGGGGCCGGGGACTGAAGCTTTCTTT. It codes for CASSQDFFGGPGTEAFF.

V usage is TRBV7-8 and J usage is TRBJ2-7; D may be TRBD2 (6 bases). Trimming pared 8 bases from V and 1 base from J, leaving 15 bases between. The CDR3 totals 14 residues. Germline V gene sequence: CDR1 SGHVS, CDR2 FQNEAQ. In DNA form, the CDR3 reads TGTGCCAGCGGCCCTGGGAGCGGGTCCTACGAGCAGTACTTC. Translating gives CASGPGSGSYEQYF. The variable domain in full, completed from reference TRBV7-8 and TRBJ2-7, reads GAGVSQSPRYKVAKRGQDVALRCDPISGHVSLFWYQQALGQGPEFLTYFQNEAQLDKSGLPSDRFFAERPEGSVSTLKIQRTQQEDSAVYLCASGPGSGSYEQYFGPGTRLTVT.

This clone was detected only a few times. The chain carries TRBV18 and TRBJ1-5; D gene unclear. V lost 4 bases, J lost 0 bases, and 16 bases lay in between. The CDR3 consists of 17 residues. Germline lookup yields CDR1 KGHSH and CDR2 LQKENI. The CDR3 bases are TGTGCCAGCTCACAAACAGCGCGAGGGTATAGCAATCAGCCCCAGCATTTT. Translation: CASSQTARGYSNQPQHF.

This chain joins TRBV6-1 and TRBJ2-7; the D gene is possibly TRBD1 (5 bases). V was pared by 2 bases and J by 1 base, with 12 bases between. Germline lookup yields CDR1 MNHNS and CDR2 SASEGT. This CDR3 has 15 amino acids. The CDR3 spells CASSEWAGFSYEQYF. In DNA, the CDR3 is TGTGCCAGCAGTGAATGGGCAGGGTTTTCCTACGAGCAGTACTTC.

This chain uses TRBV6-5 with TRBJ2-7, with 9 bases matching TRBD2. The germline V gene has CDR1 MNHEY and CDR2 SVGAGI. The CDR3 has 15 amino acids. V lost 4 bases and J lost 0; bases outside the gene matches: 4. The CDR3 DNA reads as TGTGCCAGCAGTTTTAGCGGGGGAAGCTCCTACGAGCAGTACTTC. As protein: CASSFSGGSSYEQYF.

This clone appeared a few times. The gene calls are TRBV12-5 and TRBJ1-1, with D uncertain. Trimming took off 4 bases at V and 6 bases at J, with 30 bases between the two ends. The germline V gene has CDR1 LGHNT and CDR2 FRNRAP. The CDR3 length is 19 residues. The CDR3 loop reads CASGSSGEVYTLRVAEAFF. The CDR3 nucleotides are TGTGCTAGTGGTTCCTCCGGGGAGGTGTATACTTTAAGGGTGGCTGAAGCTTTCTTT. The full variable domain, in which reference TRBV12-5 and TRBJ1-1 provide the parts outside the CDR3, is DARVTQTPRHKVTEMGQEVTMRCQPILGHNTVFWYRQTMMQGLELLAYFRNRAPLDDSGMPKDRFSAEMPDATLATLKIQPSEPRDSAVYFCASGSSGEVYTLRVAEAFFGQGTRLTVV.

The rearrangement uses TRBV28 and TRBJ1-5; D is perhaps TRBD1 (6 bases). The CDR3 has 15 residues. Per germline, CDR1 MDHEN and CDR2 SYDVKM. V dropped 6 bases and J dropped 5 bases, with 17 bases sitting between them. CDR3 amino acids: CASRAEQGRYQPQHF. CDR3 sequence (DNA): TGTGCCAGCAGGGCCGAGCAGGGGAGATATCAGCCCCAGCATTTT. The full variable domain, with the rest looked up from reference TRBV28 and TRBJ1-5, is DVKVTQSSRYLVKRTGEKVFLECVQDMDHENMFWYRQDPGLGLRLIYFSYDVKMKEKGDIPEGYSVSREKKERFSLILESASTNQTSMYLCASRAEQGRYQPQHFGDGTRLSIL.

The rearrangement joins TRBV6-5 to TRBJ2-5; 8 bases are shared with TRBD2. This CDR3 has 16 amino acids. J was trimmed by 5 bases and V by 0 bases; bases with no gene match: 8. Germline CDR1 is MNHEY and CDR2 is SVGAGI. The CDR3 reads CASSYSAERELETQYF. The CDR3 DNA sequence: TGTGCCAGCAGTTACTCAGCCGAGCGGGAGTTGGAGACCCAGTACTTC.

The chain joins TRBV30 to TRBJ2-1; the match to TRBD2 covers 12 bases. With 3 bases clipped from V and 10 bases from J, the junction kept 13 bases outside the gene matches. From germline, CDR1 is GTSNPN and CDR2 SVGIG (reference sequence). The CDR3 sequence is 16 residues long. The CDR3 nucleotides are TGTGCCTGGAGAAGTACTCTAGCGGGAGGGCCCCGGGAGCAGTTCTTC. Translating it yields CAWRSTLAGGPREQFF.

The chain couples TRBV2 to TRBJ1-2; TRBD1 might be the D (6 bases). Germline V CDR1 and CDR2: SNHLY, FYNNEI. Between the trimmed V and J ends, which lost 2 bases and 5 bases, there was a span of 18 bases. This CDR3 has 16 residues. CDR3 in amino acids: CASSEYGARGRYGYTF. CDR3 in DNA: TGTGCCAGCAGTGAATACGGAGCCAGGGGCAGGTATGGCTACACCTTC.

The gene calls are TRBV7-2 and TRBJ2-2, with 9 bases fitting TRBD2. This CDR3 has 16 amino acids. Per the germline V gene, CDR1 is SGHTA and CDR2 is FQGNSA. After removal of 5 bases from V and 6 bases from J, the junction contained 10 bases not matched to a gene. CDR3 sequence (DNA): TGTGCCAGCAGCCAGTGGGCTAGCGGGACCGCCGGGGAGCTGTTTTTT. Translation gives CASSQWASGTAGELFF.

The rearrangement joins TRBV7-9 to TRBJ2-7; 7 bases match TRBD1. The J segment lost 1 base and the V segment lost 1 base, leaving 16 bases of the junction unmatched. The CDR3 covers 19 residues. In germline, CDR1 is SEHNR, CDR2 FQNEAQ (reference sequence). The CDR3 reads CASSLVFETQGQKSYEQYF. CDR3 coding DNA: TGTGCCAGCAGCTTAGTCTTCGAGACACAGGGACAGAAGTCCTACGAGCAGTACTTC.

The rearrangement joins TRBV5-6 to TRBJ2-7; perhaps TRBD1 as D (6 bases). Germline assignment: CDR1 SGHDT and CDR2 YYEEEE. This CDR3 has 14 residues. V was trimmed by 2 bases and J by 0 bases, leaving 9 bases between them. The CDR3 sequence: CASSFGGGSYEQYF. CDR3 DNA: TGTGCCAGCAGCTTTGGGGGCGGCTCCTACGAGCAGTACTTC.

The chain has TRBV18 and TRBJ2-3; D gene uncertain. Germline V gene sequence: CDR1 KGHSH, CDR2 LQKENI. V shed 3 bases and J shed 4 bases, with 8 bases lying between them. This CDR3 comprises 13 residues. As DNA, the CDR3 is TGTGCCAGCTCACCTGGCGGCTCAGATACGCAGTATTTT. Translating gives CASSPGGSDTQYF.

The CDR3 region has the DNA TGTGCCAGCGGCAGGTCCCCCTACTACAATGAGCAGTTCTTC. Translation: CASGRSPYYNEQFF. The chain recombines TRBV3-1 (or the pseudogene TRBV3-2) with TRBJ2-1; D unclear. Per germline, CDR1 LGHDT and CDR2 YNNKEL (reference sequence). The length of the CDR3 is 14 residues. V lost 8 bases and J lost 3, with 14 bases in between.

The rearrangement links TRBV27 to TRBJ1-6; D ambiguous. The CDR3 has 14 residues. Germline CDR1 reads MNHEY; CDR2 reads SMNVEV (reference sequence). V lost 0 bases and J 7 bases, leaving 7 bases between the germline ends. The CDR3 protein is CASSLSHLNSPLHF. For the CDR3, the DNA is TGTGCCAGCAGTTTATCTCATCTAAATTCACCCCTCCACTTT.

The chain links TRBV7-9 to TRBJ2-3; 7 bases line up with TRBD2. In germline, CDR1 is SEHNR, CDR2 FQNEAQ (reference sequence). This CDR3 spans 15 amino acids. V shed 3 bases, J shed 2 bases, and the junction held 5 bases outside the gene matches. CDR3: CASSLLSGATDTQYF. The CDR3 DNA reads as TGTGCCAGCAGCTTGCTGAGCGGGGCCACAGATACGCAGTATTTT.